This entry features one T cell receptor beta chain sequence. The data belong to a study of shared clonotypes between healthy human individuals. Sequenced by immunoSEQ multiplex PCR; TCRdb stores in-frame clones only, minus some. This sample carries roughly 640,000 clones, around 67% of them seen once, and the ten largest clones take approximately 1.6%. The ends were cut back, 9 bases at V and 3 bases at J, with 14 bases in the middle. The CDR3 spans 14 residues. CDR1 is MGHDK, CDR2 SYGVNS, per germline. The sequence was collected from a woman aged 30 to 39 in good health. Sequenced input: memory CD4+ T cells sorted from blood. Subset in this sample: CD45RA-negative fraction. The chain combines TRBV25-1 with TRBJ2-2; D is ambiguous. In DNA form, the CDR3 reads TGTGCCAGTACAGAGGCAGCCTACACCGGGGAGCTGTTTTTT. This gives the protein CASTEAAYTGELFF.